This is a list of T cell receptor beta chains from one sample in a study of shared clonotypes between healthy human individuals. Measured with immunoSEQ multiplex PCR; TCRdb has only the in-frame clones, and not every one. Found here are around 2.1 million clones, 93% of them singletons; the top ten hold about 1.8%. Sequenced: naive CD8+ T cells from PBMCs. The receptors shown here come from a man younger than 30 in good health. Some clones in this sample may be carry-over from other donors' samples. Each CDR3 is given with its conserved first and last residue. A D gene is named only where the DNA matches it firmly.

D gene: NA
V gene: TRBV10-1
CDR3 length: 15
J gene: TRBJ2-3
CDR3 protein: CASSEEGKRTDTQYF
CDR3 DNA: TGCGCCAGCAGTGAAGAGGGGAAGCGCACAGATACGCAGTATTTT

D gene: NA
V gene: TRBV5-1
CDR3 length: 13
J gene: TRBJ2-7
CDR3 protein: CASSLEWGSGQYF
CDR3 DNA: TGCGCCAGCAGCTTGGAATGGGGGAGTGGGCAGTACTTC

D gene: TRBD1
V gene: TRBV28
CDR3 length: 16
J gene: TRBJ1-2
CDR3 protein: CASSSDRGGAFYGYTF
CDR3 DNA: TGTGCCAGCAGTTCCGACCGAGGGGGCGCCTTTTATGGCTACACCTTC

D gene: NA
V gene: TRBV4-2
CDR3 length: 15
J gene: TRBJ2-7
CDR3 protein: CASSQGATGSYEQYF
CDR3 DNA: TGTGCCAGCAGCCAAGGAGCTACCGGCTCCTACGAGCAGTACTTC

D gene: NA
V gene: TRBV5-1
CDR3 length: 15
J gene: TRBJ2-7
CDR3 protein: CASSLGQVSSYEQYF
CDR3 DNA: TGCGCCAGCAGCTTGGGACAGGTCAGCTCCTACGAGCAGTACTTC

D gene: NA
V gene: TRBV28
CDR3 length: 14
J gene: TRBJ2-7
CDR3 protein: CASSPGASPLGQYF
CDR3 DNA: TGTGCCAGCAGTCCGGGGGCCAGCCCCTTAGGGCAGTACTTC

D gene: NA
V gene: TRBV4-1
CDR3 length: 15
J gene: TRBJ1-3
CDR3 protein: CATRDRQGSRNTIYF
CDR3 DNA: TGCGCCACAAGAGACCGCCAGGGATCGAGAAACACCATATATTTT

D gene: NA
V gene: TRBV4-1
CDR3 length: 17
J gene: TRBJ2-3
CDR3 protein: CASSQDERTPLTDTQYF
CDR3 DNA: TGCGCCAGCAGCCAAGACGAGCGGACTCCCCTCACAGATACGCAGTATTTT

D gene: NA
V gene: TRBV4-1
CDR3 length: 13
J gene: TRBJ1-6
CDR3 protein: CASSQVPNSPLHF
CDR3 DNA: TGCGCCAGCAGCCAAGTCCCTAATTCACCCCTCCACTTT

D gene: NA
V gene: TRBV5-8
CDR3 length: 13
J gene: TRBJ2-7
CDR3 protein: CASSFKRLYEQYF
CDR3 DNA: TGTGCCAGCAGCTTTAAACGGCTATACGAGCAGTACTTC

D gene: NA
V gene: TRBV6-1
CDR3 length: 14
J gene: TRBJ2-2
CDR3 protein: CASSPRVNTGELFF
CDR3 DNA: TGTGCCAGCAGCCCGAGGGTGAACACCGGGGAGCTGTTTTTT

D gene: TRBD1
V gene: TRBV6-6
CDR3 length: 13
J gene: TRBJ1-1
CDR3 protein: CASRPTGDTEAFF
CDR3 DNA: TGTGCCAGCAGGCCCACAGGGGACACTGAAGCTTTCTTT

D gene: TRBD2
V gene: TRBV6-5
CDR3 length: 16
J gene: TRBJ2-3
CDR3 protein: CASSSLTSGQPDTQYF
CDR3 DNA: TGTGCCAGCAGTTCCCTGACTAGCGGGCAACCAGATACGCAGTATTTT

D gene: TRBD2
V gene: TRBV4-2
CDR3 length: 18
J gene: TRBJ2-2
CDR3 protein: CASSQGTSGSMNTGELFF
CDR3 DNA: TGTGCCAGCAGCCAAGGAACTAGCGGGAGTATGAACACCGGGGAGCTGTTTTTT

D gene: NA
V gene: TRBV30
CDR3 length: 13
J gene: TRBJ1-2
CDR3 protein: CAWSMQSLYGYTF
CDR3 DNA: TGTGCCTGGAGTATGCAGTCTCTCTATGGCTACACCTTC

D gene: TRBD1
V gene: TRBV27
CDR3 length: 14
J gene: TRBJ2-3
CDR3 protein: CASTAHRGNPTQYF
CDR3 DNA: TGTGCCAGCACTGCCCACAGGGGGAACCCTACGCAGTATTTT

D gene: TRBD2
V gene: TRBV19
CDR3 length: 15
J gene: TRBJ2-2
CDR3 protein: CASSIGLAGAGELFF
CDR3 DNA: TGTGCCAGTAGTATAGGACTAGCGGGAGCCGGGGAGCTGTTTTTT

D gene: NA
V gene: TRBV5-5
CDR3 length: 16
J gene: TRBJ2-1
CDR3 protein: CASSLAYTGSYNEQFF
CDR3 DNA: TGTGCCAGCAGCTTGGCCTACACGGGCTCCTACAATGAGCAGTTCTTC